The sequence of this TCR beta chain was determined in a study of shared clonotypes between healthy human individuals. General study points: Generation probabilities were higher for clonotypes shared across all four sorted-subset donors than for unshared ones. Sorted-subset sequencing, rarefaction showed, was incomplete despite large depth. Having only a few donors restricted how much genetic and exposure-history diversity was captured.

A note on this clone: Its target is unknown.

This table comes from immunoSEQ multiplex PCR, and its TCRdb copy is limited to in-frame clones, with some not included. The sample lists under 850,000 clones, about 91% occurring once. Selected positively for CCR7 and CD45RO-negative, naive CD8 cells excluded terminally differentiated effector memory CD45RA+ cells. The CDR3 covers 13 residues. CDR1 and CDR2 from the germline V gene are SGDLS and YYNGEE. V was clipped by 4 bases and J by 7 bases, with 14 bases between them. The rearrangement joins TRBV9 to TRBJ1-2; D unresolved. Sequencing used naive CD8+ T cells sorted from blood. The origin of this receptor is a man aged 25 to 40 in good health. The CDR3 reads CASSPTVSSGYTF. The CDR3 DNA reads TGTGCCAGCAGCCCAACTGTTAGTTCTGGCTACACCTTC.